Described below is a single TCR beta chain sequence and its context. Its antigen is undetermined. V was clipped by 1 base and J by 0 bases, with 10 bases between them. CDR1 and CDR2 (germline): SGHRS, YFSETQ. CDR3 length equals 15 residues. The sample belongs to a study of vaccination effects on CD4 cells after COVID-19. Study observations and caveats: Missing from the study were early post-infection timepoints, and its convalescent patients were few.

The data were produced by immunoSEQ multiplex PCR, yet TCRdb's version contains in-frame clones alone and is incomplete. Of under 85,000 clones in the sample, around four fifths were seen once. ViraFEST assay sequencing came after antigen-specific CD4+ T cells were expanded with viral peptide pools. The culture ran for approximately 11 days before CD4+ T cells were isolated. Everyone in the study got two shots of either the BNT162b2 or mRNA-1273 vaccine. The TCR was taken from a human donor who received a COVID-19 vaccine. This chain uses TRBV5-1 with TRBJ1-1; the D is unclear. Sequencing used CD4+ T cells from PBMCs cultured with HCoV-OC43 spike peptides, obtained after COVID-19 vaccination. Subset defined: HCoV-OC43 spike overlapping peptide pool stimulation. The CDR3 protein is CASSLTVDLNTEAFF. In nucleotides, the CDR3 is TGCGCCAGCAGCTTGACGGTGGACCTGAACACTGAAGCTTTCTTT. Full variable domain (missing parts from reference TRBV5-1 and TRBJ1-1): KAGVTQTPRYLIKTRGQQVTLSCSPISGHRSVSWYQQTPGQGLQFLFEYFSETQRNKGNFPGRFSGRQFSNSRSEMNVSTLELGDSALYLCASSLTVDLNTEAFFGQGTRLTVV.